This TCR beta chain was profiled in a study of T cell responses to AZD1222 COVID-19 vaccine. In the case of this clone: What it binds is unknown.

V was trimmed by 0 bases and J by 11 bases, leaving 10 bases between them. This CDR3 contains 13 residues. Germline assignment: CDR1 LGHNA and CDR2 YNFKEQ. The repertoire was sequenced with immunoSEQ multiplex PCR; TCRdb's copy has only in-frame clones and lacks some. This repertoire shows about 97,000 clones, about 89% found once; its top ten account for 6% to 8%. Study-level points and caveats: Just five or six AZD1222 recipients tested seropositive at baseline. In all cases, repertoires were sampled only after the peak T cell response.

This TCR was recovered from an adult in good health. The chain combines TRBV4-2 with TRBJ1-4; possibly TRBD1 for D (5 bases). The input for sequencing was peripheral blood, taken on day 0 of AZD1222 vaccination. The CDR3 DNA sequence: TGTGCCAGCAGCCAAGATACAGGACGCAAACTGTTTTTT. Translating gives CASSQDTGRKLFF.